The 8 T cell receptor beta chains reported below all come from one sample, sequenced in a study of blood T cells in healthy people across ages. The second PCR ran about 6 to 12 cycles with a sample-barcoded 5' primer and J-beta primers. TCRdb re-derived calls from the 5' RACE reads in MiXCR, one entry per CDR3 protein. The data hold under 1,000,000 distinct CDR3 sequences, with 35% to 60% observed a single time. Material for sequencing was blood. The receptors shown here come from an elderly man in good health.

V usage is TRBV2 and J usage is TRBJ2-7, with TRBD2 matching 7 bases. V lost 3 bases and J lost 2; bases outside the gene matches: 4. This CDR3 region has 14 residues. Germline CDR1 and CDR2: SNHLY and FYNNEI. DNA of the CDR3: TGTGCCAGCAGTGAGTTCGGGAGGACCTACGAGCAGTACTTC. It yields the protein CASSEFGRTYEQYF.

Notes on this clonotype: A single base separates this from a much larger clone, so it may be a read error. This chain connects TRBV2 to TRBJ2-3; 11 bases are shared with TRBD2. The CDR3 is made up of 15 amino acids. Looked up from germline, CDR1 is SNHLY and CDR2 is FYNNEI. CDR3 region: CAGSATSGDTDTQYF. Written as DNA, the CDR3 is TGTGCCGGCAGTGCGACTAGCGGGGACACAGATACGCAGTATTTT.

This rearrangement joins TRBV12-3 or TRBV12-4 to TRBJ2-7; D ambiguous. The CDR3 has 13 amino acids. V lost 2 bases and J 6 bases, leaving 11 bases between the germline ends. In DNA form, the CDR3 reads TGTGCCAGCAGTTTAACTGCTGGGCGCGAGCAGTACTTC. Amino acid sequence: CASSLTAGREQYF.

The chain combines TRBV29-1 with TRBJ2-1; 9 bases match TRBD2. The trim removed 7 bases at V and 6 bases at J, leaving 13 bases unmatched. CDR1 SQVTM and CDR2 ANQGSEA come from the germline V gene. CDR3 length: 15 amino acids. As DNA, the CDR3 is TGCAGCGCCGGTTATAGCGGGAGTAAACCCAATGAGCAGTTCTTC. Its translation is CSAGYSGSKPNEQFF.

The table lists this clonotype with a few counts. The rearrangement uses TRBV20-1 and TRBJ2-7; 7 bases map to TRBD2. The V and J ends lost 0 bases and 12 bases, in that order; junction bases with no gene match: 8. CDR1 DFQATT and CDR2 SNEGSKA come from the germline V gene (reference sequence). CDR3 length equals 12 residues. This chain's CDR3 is CSARDHLGEGYF. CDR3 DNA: TGCAGTGCTAGAGATCACTTGGGGGAGGGGTACTTC.

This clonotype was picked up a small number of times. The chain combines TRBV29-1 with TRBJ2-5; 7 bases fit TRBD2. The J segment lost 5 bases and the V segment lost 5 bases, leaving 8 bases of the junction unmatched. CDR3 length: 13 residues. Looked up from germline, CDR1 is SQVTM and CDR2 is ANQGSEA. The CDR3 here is CSVLPTSAETQYF. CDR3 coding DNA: TGCAGCGTTCTGCCCACTAGCGCGGAGACCCAGTACTTC.

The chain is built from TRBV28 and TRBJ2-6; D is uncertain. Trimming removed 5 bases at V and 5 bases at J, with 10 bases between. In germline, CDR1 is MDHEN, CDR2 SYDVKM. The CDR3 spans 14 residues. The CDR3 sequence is CASSAPRRANVLTF. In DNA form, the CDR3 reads TGTGCCAGCAGTGCGCCCAGACGGGCCAACGTCCTGACTTTC.

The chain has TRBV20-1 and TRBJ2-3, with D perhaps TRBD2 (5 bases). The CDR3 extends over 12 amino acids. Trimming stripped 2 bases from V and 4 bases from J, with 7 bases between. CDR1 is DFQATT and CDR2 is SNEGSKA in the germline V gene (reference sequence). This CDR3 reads CSARRLSDTQYF. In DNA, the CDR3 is TGCAGTGCTAGACGACTATCAGATACGCAGTATTTT.